One T cell receptor (beta chain) is described in this entry. TCRdb keeps only in-frame clones here, not all; method: immunoSEQ multiplex PCR. The repertoire holds about 190,000 clones, with approximately 90% as singletons. The CDR3 consists of 14 residues. The V end lost 0 bases, the J end lost 2 bases, and 7 bases lay between the germline ends. Germline V gene sequence: CDR1 MNHEY, CDR2 SVGAGI. The data were taken from a study of control samples from healthy donors and cancer patients. Material: blood. The chain uses TRBV6-5 and TRBJ2-5, with D perhaps matching TRBD1 (5 bases). This TCR was sampled from a man between 25 and 39 years old in good health. The CDR3: CASSYSPGQETQYF. The CDR3 DNA follows: TGTGCCAGCAGTTACTCGCCAGGGCAAGAGACCCAGTACTTC.